This note documents a single T cell receptor beta chain sequence. Its antigen is unidentified. This CDR3 has 16 residues. Germline V gives CDR1 SGHTA, CDR2 FQGNSA. After removal of 3 bases from V and 0 bases from J, the junction contained 5 bases not matched to a gene. This record comes from a study of cytomegalovirus exposure and HLA in healthy donors. General observations from the study: Most TCR sequences showed up rarely, but some public TCRs showed up in many donors.

In the PCR, 60 Vbeta and 13 Jbeta primers were used. Clones were sequenced by immunoSEQ multiplex PCR, and TCRdb holds only the in-frame ones, with some missing. The sample consists of about 76,000 clones, 65% to 80% of them appearing once. What was sequenced was PBMCs. The clonotype was recovered from a man aged 30 to 45 in good health and CMV-seronegative. The V and J genes are TRBV7-2 and TRBJ1-3; 7 nucleotides agree with TRBD1. Written as DNA, the CDR3 is TGTGCCAGCAGCTTTACACAGGGGAGCTCTGGAAACACCATATATTTT. Translating it yields CASSFTQGSSGNTIYF.